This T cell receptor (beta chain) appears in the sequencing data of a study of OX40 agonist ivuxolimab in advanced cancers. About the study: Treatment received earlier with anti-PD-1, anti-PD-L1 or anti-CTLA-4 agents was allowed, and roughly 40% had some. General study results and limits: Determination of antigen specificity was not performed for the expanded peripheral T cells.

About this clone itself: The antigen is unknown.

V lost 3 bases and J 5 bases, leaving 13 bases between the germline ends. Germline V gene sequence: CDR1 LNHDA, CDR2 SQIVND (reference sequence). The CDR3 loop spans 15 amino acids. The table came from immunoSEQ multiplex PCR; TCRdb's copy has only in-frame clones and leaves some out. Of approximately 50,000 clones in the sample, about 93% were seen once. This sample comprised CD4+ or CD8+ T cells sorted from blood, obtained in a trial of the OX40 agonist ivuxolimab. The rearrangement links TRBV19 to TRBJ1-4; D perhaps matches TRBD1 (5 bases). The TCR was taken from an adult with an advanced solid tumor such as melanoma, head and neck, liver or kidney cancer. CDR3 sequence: CASSISAGKNEKLFF. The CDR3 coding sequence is TGTGCCAGTAGTATCTCGGCAGGGAAGAATGAAAAACTGTTTTTT.